The present entry profiles one TCR beta chain with its context. The target antigen is unknown. One end of the junction fails to match germline, which may point to a read error. CDR1 is SEHNR and CDR2 is FQNEAQ in the germline V gene (reference sequence). CDR3 length: 16 amino acids. PCR used 60 Vbeta primers and 13 Jbeta primers. The repertoire was sequenced with immunoSEQ multiplex PCR; TCRdb's copy has only in-frame clones and lacks some. The data show approximately 120,000 clones, roughly 76% seen once. The data derive from a study of cytomegalovirus exposure and HLA in healthy donors. Study background: Among roughly 190 million T cells, an earlier analysis found roughly 100 million unique TCR beta sequences. Study-level results: An analysis that was carried out later associated 15,000 to 20,000 TCR beta sequences with HLA alleles at 0.05 false discovery rate. Presence/absence analyses treated sequencing depth as roughly uniform across donors. A list of 150 to 200 TCR beta chains associated with cytomegalovirus was given.

This clonotype was sampled from a woman in her sixties or seventies in good health and CMV-seropositive. The chain links TRBV7-9 to TRBJ2-4, with D unclear. Sequencing was done on a sample of PBMCs. The CDR3 loop reads CSSSLVASLAKNIQYF. The DNA for the CDR3 is TGTTCCAGCAGCTTAGTGGCCTCCTTAGCCAAAAACATTCAGTACTTC.